This T cell receptor (beta chain) was sequenced in a study of CD8+CD57+ T cells in acquired aplastic anemia (dated 2018 in TCRdb). The study in broad terms: A mean of approximately 3 ug of DNA, ranging from roughly 0.2 to 27.4 ug, was extracted from sorted CD4+ and CD8+ cells. Healthy donor samples averaged approximately 10 million reads for CD4+ and 11 million to 12 million for CD8+ cells.

TCR repertoires of sorted CD4+ and CD8+ blood T cells from severe aplastic anemia patients and healthy subjects were deep-sequenced in the study. Ficoll-Paque density gradient centrifugation was used to isolate peripheral blood mononuclear cells. Before DNA extraction, CD4+ and CD8+ T cells were sorted by FACS or by magnetic beads. Genomic DNA served as template for TCR beta VDJ combination and CDR3 sequence profiling. An Illumina HiSeq 2000 was used for TCR repertoire sequencing. The authors' analysis ran thus. Repertoire assessment relied on Simpson's diversity index, CDR3 size and DJ length profiles, and TRBV/TRBJ rearrangement plots. Whichever DNA sequence was most abundant in the deep sequencing data was defined as the immunodominant clone. CDR3 amino acid sequences were checked for sharing across subjects and were also compared against the VDJdb database and published repertoires. Clones were called with MiXCR by TCRdb after fastp trimmed the public reads at Q25, and only in-frame beta chains were retained. Rows with a matching CDR3 protein are joined into one entry that keeps the most common DNA and genes. Clone size and V and J calls follow TCRdb, not the original study. This sample lists some 47,000 distinct CDR3 sequences; about 78% were detected once. The top ten hold around 36% of the sample.

V is cut back by 3 bases and J by 4 bases, with 7 bases in the junction unmatched. The germline V gene gives CDR1 as SQVTM and CDR2 as ANQGSEA. From cysteine to phenylalanine, the CDR3 is 14 amino acids long. Only the CDR3 DNA is retained, 42 bases long and in frame from the first base. The research as a whole found: Between patients and healthy controls, no significant difference in CD8+ Simpson's diversity was found (P=0.060). Roughly 30 CD8+ CDR3 sequences were shared between patients and controls but appeared highly expressed in patients and within their immunodominant clones.

Of note for this clonotype: This clone's antigen is unknown. Per-nucleotide qualities are absent, and no much larger clonotype sits a single base away.

Specimen: sorted CD4+, CD8+, or CD8+CD57+ T cells (not recorded which) from PBMCs. Rearrangement joined TRBV29-1 to TRBJ1-1; 8 middle bases align to TRBD1. This clonotype was obtained from a human donor in good health, serving as a control. CDR3 loop: CSVDPQGAATEAFF. The DNA sequence follows: TGCAGCGTTGATCCGCAGGGGGCGGCCACTGAAGCTTTCTTT. The variable domain in full, with residues beyond the CDR3 obtained from the reference TRBV29-1 and TRBJ1-1 genes, is SAVISQKPSRDICQRGTSLTIQCQVDSQVTMMFWYRQQPGQSLTLIATANQGSEATYESGFVIDKFPISRPNLTFSTLTVSNMSPEDSSIYLCSVDPQGAATEAFFGQGTRLTVV.